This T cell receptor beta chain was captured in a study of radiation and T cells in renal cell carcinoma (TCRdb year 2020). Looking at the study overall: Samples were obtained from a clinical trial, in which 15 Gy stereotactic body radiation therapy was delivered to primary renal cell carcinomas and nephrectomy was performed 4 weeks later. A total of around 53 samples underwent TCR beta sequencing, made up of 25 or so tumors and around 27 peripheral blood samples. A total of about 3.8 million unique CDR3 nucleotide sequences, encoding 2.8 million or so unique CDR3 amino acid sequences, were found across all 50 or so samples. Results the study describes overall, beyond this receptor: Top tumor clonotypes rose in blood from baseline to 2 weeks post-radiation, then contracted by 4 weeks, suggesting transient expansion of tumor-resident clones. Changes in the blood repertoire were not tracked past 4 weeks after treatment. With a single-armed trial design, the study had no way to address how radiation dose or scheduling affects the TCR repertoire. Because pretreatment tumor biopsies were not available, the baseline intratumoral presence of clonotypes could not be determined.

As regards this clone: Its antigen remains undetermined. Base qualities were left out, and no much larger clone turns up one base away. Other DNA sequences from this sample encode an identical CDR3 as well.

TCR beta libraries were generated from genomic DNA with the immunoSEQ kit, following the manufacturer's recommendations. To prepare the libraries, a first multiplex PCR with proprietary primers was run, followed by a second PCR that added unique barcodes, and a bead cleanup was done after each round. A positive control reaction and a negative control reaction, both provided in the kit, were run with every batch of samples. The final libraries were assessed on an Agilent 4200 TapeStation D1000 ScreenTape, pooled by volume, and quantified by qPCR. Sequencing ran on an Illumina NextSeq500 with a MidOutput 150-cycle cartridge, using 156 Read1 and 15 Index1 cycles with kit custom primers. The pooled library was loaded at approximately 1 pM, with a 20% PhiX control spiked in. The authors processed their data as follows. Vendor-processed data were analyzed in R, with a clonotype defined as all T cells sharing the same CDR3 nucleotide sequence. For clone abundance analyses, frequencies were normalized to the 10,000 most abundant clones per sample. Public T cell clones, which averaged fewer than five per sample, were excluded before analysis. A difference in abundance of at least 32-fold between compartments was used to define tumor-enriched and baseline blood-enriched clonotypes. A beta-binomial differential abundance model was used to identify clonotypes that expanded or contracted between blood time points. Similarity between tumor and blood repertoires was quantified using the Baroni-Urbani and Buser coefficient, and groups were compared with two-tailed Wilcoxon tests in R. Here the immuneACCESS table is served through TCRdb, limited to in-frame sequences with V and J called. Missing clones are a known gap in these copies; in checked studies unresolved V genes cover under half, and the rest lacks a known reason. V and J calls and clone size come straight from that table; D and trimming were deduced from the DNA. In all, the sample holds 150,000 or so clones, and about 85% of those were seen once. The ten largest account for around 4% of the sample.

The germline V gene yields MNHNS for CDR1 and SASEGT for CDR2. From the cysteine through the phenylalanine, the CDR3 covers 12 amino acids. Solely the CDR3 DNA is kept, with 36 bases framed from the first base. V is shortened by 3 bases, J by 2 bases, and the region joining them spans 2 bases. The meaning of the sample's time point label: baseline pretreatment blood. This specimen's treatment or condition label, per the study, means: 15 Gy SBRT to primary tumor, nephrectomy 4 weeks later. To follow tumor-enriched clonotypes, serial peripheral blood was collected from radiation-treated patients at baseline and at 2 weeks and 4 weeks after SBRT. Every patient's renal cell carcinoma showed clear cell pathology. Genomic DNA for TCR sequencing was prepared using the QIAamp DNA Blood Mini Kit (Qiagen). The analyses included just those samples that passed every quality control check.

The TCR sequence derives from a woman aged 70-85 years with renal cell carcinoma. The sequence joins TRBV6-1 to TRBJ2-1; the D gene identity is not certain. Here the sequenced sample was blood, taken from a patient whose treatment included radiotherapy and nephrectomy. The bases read TGTGCCAGCAGTGAGGCCTACAATGAGCAGTTCTTC. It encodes CASSEAYNEQFF.